The present TCR beta chain was sequenced within a study of STAT3 mutations in large granular lymphocyte leukemia. Each sample's TCRbeta library yielded on average around 42,000 productive templates. The assay was immunoSEQ multiplex PCR, and TCRdb's table has in-frame clones only and misses some. The data show approximately 650 clones, around 30% seen once. General study results and limits: Every T-cell large granular lymphocyte leukemia patient had at least one immunodominant TCR beta clonotype.

CDR1 and CDR2 (germline): SNHLY, FYNNEI. CDR3 size: 13 residues. V was clipped by 6 bases and J by 5 bases; unmatched bases: 5. This clone was counted between two and nine times. What it binds is unknown. Sequenced sample: peripheral blood mononuclear cells. This receptor was obtained from a male patient aged 50 to 59 with T-cell large granular lymphocyte leukemia. Some clones in this sample may be carry-over from other donors' samples. The chain recombines TRBV2 with TRBJ2-5; 8 bases fit TRBD1. The CDR3 protein is CASSGQGRETQYF. CDR3 coding DNA: TGTGCCAGCAGCGGACAGGGTCGGGAGACCCAGTACTTC.